A single T cell receptor beta chain is shown here with its context. The data are from a study of cytomegalovirus exposure and HLA in healthy donors. The ends were cut back, 3 bases at V and 3 bases at J, with 12 bases in the middle. CDR1 and CDR2 from the germline V gene are LNHDA and SQIVND (reference sequence). This CDR3 region has 14 residues. The PCR made use of 60 Vbeta and 13 Jbeta primers. The data were produced by immunoSEQ multiplex PCR, yet TCRdb's version contains in-frame clones alone and is incomplete. The table lists about 120,000 clones, 79% of them singletons. The chain carries TRBV19 and TRBJ2-7; a weak D match, TRBD1 (6 bases). Sequencing input: PBMCs. This sequence was found in a young man in good health and CMV-seronegative. CDR3 sequence: CASSIVTGNYEQYF. The CDR3, as DNA: TGTGCCAGTAGTATCGTTACAGGGAACTACGAGCAGTACTTC.